Below are 9 T cell receptor beta chains sequenced from a single sample in a study of blood T cell repertoires in COVID-19. The protocol was immunoSEQ multiplex PCR, while the TCRdb copy is restricted to in-frame clones and leaves out a portion. Of about 64,000 clones listed, roughly 85% are singletons. Sequenced input: peripheral blood. The receptors shown here come from a man aged 35-49 years with acute or convalescent COVID-19.

The chain's CDR3 is CASGGEGNTEAFF. The DNA of the CDR3 is TGTGCCAGCGGAGGAGAGGGGAACACTGAAGCTTTCTTT. V gene TRBV11-3 combines with J gene TRBJ1-1; D is ambiguous. The V and J ends lost 8 bases and 1 base respectively, with 11 bases between them. Germline-derived CDR1 and CDR2 are SGHNT and YENEEA. The CDR3 totals 13 residues.

Remarks on this clone: Other DNA sequences in the sample encode the same CDR3. The chain has TRBV24-1 and TRBJ1-5; TRBD1 matches at 9 bases. There are 15 residues in the CDR3. CDR1 and CDR2 from the germline V gene are KGHDR and SFDVKD. V shed 3 bases and J 4 bases; nucleotides not matched to a gene: 3. The CDR3 region is CATSDPGQGNQPQHF. For the CDR3, the DNA is TGTGCCACCAGTGATCCGGGACAGGGTAATCAGCCCCAGCATTTT.

The rearrangement joins TRBV19 to TRBJ2-3; 8 bases are a match to TRBD2. CDR1 is LNHDA and CDR2 is SQIVND in the germline V gene (reference sequence). The CDR3 spans 15 residues. V trimming: 3 bases; J trimming: 2 bases; junction bases outside the gene matches: 4. CDR3 in DNA: TGTGCCAGTAGTATCGGGCGGGGGGACACAGATACGCAGTATTTT. It yields the protein CASSIGRGDTDTQYF.

The gene calls are TRBV18 and TRBJ2-7; 8 bases map to TRBD1. The CDR3 totals 14 residues. J lost 2 bases, V lost 3 bases, and 3 bases had no gene match. Per germline, CDR1 KGHSH and CDR2 LQKENI. CDR3 sequence reads: CASSPGQATYEQYF. In DNA form, the CDR3 reads TGTGCCAGCTCACCGGGACAGGCCACCTACGAGCAGTACTTC.

This chain connects TRBV30 to TRBJ1-1, with D perhaps matching TRBD1 (5 bases). This CDR3 region has 14 residues. Trimming removed 0 bases at V and 1 base at J, with 9 bases between. In germline, CDR1 is GTSNPN, CDR2 SVGIG (reference sequence). The CDR3 protein is CAWSVRTRNTEAFF. For the CDR3, the DNA is TGTGCCTGGAGTGTACGGACAAGGAACACTGAAGCTTTCTTT.

V is TRBV5-1 and J is TRBJ1-2; 9 nucleotides align to TRBD1. CDR1 SGHRS and CDR2 YFSETQ come from the germline V gene. J lost 7 bases, V lost 4 bases, and 5 bases had no gene match. The CDR3 extends over 13 amino acids. CDR3 in DNA: TGCGCCAGCAGCCCGGACAGGGGAAGTGGCTACACCTTC. It translates to CASSPDRGSGYTF.

The rearrangement uses TRBV9 and TRBJ2-5, with D hard to call. This CDR3 contains 15 residues. Trimming removed 0 bases from V and 3 bases from J, with 12 bases in between. Germline V gene data show CDR1 as SGDLS and CDR2 as YYNGEE. Here the CDR3 reads CASSVGLAPKETQYF. DNA for the CDR3: TGTGCCAGCAGCGTAGGATTAGCCCCTAAAGAGACCCAGTACTTC.

The chain has TRBV24-1 and TRBJ2-6; D is uncertain. The CDR3 extends over 15 amino acids. The germline V gene encodes CDR1 KGHDR and CDR2 SFDVKD. V lost 9 bases to trimming and J lost 0 bases, with 11 bases between them. CDR3 bases: TGTGCCACCGGCCCGAAGTCCTCTGGGGCCAACGTCCTGACTTTC. This sequence encodes CATGPKSSGANVLTF.

J is TRBJ2-3 and V is TRBV11-1, with D tentatively TRBD2 (7 bases). V lost 4 bases, J lost 6 bases, and 11 bases lay in between. Per germline, CDR1 SGHAT and CDR2 FQDESV (reference sequence). The CDR3 is 13 residues long. The CDR3 here is CASSYREGDTQYF. The DNA for the CDR3 is TGTGCCAGCAGCTACAGGGAGGGGGATACGCAGTATTTT.